This TCR beta chain comes out of a study of blood T cell repertoires in COVID-19. Background on the study: PBMCs, B-cell-depleted T cells, or T cells provided the cDNA or gDNA that made up the material.

As originally analysed: Scientists estimated how many nucleated cells there were by amplifying reference gene primers. Only in-frame clones appear in the TCRdb table, and some are missing; sequencing was by immunoSEQ multiplex PCR. Clonal size and the V and J genes are those of that table, whereas D and trimming came from the DNA. The repertoire consists of about 47,000 clones, with about four fifths occurring once and the leading ten covering 6.5% to 8.5%. Germline V gene lookup returns CDR1 MNHEY and CDR2 SMNVEV (reference sequence). Trimming at V came to 6 bases and at J to 4 bases, leaving 6 bases not matched to a gene. The CDR3 covers 14 residues.

This TCR came from a man between 65 and 85 years old with active COVID-19. Specimen: peripheral blood. The gene calls are TRBV27 and TRBJ2-4; TRBD1 matches at 7 bases. The CDR3: CASRKPGQKNIQYF. The CDR3, as DNA: TGTGCCAGCAGAAAACCGGGACAGAAAAACATTCAGTACTTC.